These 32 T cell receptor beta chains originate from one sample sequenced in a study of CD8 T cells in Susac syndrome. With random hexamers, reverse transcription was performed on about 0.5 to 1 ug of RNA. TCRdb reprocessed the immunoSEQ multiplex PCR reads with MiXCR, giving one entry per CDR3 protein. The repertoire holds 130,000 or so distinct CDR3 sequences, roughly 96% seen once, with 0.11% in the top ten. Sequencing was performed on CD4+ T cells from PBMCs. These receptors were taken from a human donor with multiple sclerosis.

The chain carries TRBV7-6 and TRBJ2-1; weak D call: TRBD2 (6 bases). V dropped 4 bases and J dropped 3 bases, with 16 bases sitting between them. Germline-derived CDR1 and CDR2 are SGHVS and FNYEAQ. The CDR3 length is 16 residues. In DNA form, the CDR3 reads TGTGCCAGCAGCTCCGGTGGGCGGGGAGGCTACAATGAGCAGTTCTTC. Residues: CASSSGGRGGYNEQFF.

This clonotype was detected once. CDR3 sequence: CASSRGTSGGASRETQYF. The DNA of the CDR3 is TGTGCCAGCAGTAGAGGGACTAGCGGGGGCGCCTCCCGAGAGACCCAGTACTTC. The chain uses TRBV6-2 or TRBV6-3 and TRBJ2-5; 14 positions match TRBD2. Looked up from germline, CDR1 is MNHEY and CDR2 is SVGEGT. Trimming removed 5 bases from V and 4 bases from J; junction bases left unmatched: 12. The CDR3 spans 18 residues.

The CDR3 nucleotides are TGTGCCAGCAGCCGACAGGGGGCGCGGGATTCACCCCTCCACTTT. Its translation is CASSRQGARDSPLHF. V gene TRBV5-4 combines with J gene TRBJ1-6, with 10 positions matching TRBD1. Germline V gene data show CDR1 as SGHNT and CDR2 as YYREEE (reference sequence). This CDR3 has 15 residues. Unmatched junction bases numbered 6, after V lost 4 bases and J lost 8 bases.

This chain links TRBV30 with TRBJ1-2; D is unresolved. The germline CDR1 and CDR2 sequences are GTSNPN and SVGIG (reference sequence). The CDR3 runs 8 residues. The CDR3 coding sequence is TGTGGAGGATATGGCTACACCTTC. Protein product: CGGYGYTF.

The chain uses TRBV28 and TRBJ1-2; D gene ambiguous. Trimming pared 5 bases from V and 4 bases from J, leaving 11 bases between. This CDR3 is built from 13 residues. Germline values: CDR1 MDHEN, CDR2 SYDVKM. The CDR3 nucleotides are TGTGCCAGCAGTGATCCACCCTCCTATGGCTACACCTTC. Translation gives CASSDPPSYGYTF.

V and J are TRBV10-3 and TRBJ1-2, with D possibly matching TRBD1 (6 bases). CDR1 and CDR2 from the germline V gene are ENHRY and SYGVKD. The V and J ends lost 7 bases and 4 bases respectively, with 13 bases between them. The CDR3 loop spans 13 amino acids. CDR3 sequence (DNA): TGTGCCATCAACCGGGACAATGGCTATGGCTACACCTTC. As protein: CAINRDNGYGYTF.

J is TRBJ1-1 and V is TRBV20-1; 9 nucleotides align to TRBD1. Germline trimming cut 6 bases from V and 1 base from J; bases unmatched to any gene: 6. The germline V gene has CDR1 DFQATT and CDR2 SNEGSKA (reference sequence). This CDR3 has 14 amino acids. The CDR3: CSALRDRANTEAFF. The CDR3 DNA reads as TGCAGTGCCCTCCGGGACAGGGCGAACACTGAAGCTTTCTTT.

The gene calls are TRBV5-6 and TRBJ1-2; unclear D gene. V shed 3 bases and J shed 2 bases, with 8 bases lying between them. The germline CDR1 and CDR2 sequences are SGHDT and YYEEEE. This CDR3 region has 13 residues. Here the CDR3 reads CASSSILNYGYTF. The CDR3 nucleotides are TGTGCCAGCAGCTCAATATTAAACTATGGCTACACCTTC.

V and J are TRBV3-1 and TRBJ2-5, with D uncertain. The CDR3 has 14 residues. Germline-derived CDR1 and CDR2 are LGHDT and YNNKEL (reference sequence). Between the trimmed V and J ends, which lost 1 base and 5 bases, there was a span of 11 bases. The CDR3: CASSQAVGGETQYF. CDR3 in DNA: TGTGCCAGCAGCCAAGCTGTGGGTGGTGAGACCCAGTACTTC.

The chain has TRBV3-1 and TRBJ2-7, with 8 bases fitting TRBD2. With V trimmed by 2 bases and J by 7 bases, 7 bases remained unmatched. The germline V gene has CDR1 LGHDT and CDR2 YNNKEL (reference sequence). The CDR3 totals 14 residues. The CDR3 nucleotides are TGTGCCAGCAGCCAAAGGAGCGGGGGAGGAGAGCAGTACTTC. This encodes CASSQRSGGGEQYF.

The CDR3 DNA reads as TGTGCCAGCAGCGCAGGGGGACAGCGGAATCAGCCCCAGCATTTT. Protein product: CASSAGGQRNQPQHF. This rearrangement joins TRBV9 to TRBJ1-5; 7 nucleotides align to TRBD1. J gave up 4 bases and V 3 bases, and 7 bases lay outside the gene matches. The CDR3 consists of 15 residues. Per the germline V gene, CDR1 is SGDLS and CDR2 is YYNGEE.

CDR3 nucleotides: TGTGCCAGCAGCCCAGATGTTGGGGACACTGAAGCTTTCTTT. As protein: CASSPDVGDTEAFF. This chain links TRBV6-4 with TRBJ1-1; D unresolved. V lost 6 bases, J lost 3 bases, and 14 bases lay in between. The germline CDR1 and CDR2 sequences are MRHNA and SNTAGT. This CDR3 comprises 14 residues.

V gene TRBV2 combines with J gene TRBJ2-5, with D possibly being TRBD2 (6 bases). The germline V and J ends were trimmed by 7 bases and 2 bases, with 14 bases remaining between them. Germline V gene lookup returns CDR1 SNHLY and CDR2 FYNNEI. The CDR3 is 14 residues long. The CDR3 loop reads CASTGTPLQETQYF. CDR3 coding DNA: TGTGCCAGCACCGGGACTCCCCTTCAAGAGACCCAGTACTTC.

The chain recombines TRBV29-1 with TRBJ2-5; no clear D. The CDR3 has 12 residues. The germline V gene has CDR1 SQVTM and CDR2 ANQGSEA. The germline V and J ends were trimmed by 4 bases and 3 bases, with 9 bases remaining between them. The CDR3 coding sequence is TGCAGCGTTGGTACAGCTAAAGAGACCCAGTACTTC. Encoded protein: CSVGTAKETQYF.

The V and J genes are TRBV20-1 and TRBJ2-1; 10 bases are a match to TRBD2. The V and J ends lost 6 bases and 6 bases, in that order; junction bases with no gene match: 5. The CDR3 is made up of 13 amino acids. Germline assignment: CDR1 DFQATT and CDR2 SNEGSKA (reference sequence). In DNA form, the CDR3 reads TGCAGTGCCTGGACTAGCGGCTCCAATGAGCAGTTCTTC. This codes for CSAWTSGSNEQFF.

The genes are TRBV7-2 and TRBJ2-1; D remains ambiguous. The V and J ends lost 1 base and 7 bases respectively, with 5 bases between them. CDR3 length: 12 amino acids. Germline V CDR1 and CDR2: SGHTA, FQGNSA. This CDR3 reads CASSLVENEQFF. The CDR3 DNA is TGTGCCAGCAGCTTAGTAGAAAATGAGCAGTTCTTC.

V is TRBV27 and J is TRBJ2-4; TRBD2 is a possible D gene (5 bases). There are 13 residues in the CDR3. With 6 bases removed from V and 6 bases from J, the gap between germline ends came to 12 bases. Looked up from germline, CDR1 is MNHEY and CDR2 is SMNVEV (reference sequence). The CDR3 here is CASRDGNLNIQYF. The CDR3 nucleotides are TGTGCCAGCAGGGACGGGAACCTAAACATTCAGTACTTC.

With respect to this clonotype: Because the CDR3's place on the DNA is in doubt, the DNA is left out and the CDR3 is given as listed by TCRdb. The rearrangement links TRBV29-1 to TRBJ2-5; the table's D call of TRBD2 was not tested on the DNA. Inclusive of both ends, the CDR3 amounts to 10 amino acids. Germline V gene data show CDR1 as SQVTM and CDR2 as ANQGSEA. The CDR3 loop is CSVGSGTIDF.

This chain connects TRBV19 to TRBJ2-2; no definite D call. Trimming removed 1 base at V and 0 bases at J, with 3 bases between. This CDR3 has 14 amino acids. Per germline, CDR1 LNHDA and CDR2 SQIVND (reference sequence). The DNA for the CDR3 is TGTGCCAGTAGTATAGGTCCGAACACCGGGGAGCTGTTTTTT. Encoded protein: CASSIGPNTGELFF.

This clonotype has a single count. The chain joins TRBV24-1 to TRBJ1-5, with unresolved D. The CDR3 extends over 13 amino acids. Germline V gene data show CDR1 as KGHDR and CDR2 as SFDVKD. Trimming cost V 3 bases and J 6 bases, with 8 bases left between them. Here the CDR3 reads CATSDQEGQPQHF. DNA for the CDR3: TGTGCCACCAGTGATCAGGAGGGTCAGCCCCAGCATTTT.

The CDR3 region is CASSQVRGSGEEQFF. The CDR3, as DNA: TGCGCCAGCAGCCAAGTCAGGGGATCGGGAGAGGAGCAGTTCTTC. The chain uses TRBV4-1 and TRBJ2-1; D may be TRBD1 or TRBD2 (6 bases each). Per the germline V gene, CDR1 is MGHRA and CDR2 is YSYEKL. CDR3 length: 15 residues. The V and J ends lost 1 base and 10 bases respectively, with 17 bases between them.

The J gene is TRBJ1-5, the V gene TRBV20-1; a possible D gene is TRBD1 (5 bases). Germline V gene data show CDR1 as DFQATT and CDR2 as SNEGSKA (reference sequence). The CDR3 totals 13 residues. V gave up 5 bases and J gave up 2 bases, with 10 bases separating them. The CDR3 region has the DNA TGCAGTGCTGTGCAGGGAGGCAATCAGCCCCAGCATTTT. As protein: CSAVQGGNQPQHF.

In nucleotides, the CDR3 is TGCAGCGTCGTGGACGGGTCCTACGAGCAGTACTTC. Amino acid sequence: CSVVDGSYEQYF. The genes are TRBV29-1 and TRBJ2-7; D unclear. CDR1 and CDR2 from the germline V gene are SQVTM and ANQGSEA. Trimming left V 6 bases short and J 1 base short, with 10 bases between. The CDR3 totals 12 residues.

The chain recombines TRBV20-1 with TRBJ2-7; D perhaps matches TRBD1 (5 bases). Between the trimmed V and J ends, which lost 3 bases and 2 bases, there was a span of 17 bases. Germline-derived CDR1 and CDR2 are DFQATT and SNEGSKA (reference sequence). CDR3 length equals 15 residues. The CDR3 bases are TGCAGTGCTAGTAAGGTGGCAGGGCTGGCCTACGAGCAGTACTTC. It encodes CSASKVAGLAYEQYF.

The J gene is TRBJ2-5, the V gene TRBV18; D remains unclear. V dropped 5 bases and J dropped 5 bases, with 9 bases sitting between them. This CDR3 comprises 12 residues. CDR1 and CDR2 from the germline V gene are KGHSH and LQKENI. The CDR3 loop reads CASSSSRETQYF. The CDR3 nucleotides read TGTGCCAGCTCATCTAGTCGGGAGACCCAGTACTTC.

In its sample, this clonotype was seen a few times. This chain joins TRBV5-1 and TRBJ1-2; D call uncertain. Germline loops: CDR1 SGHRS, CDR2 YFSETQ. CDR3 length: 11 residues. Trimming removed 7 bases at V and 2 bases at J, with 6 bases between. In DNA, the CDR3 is TGCGCCAGCTCCGGGAACTATGGCTACACCTTC. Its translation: CASSGNYGYTF.

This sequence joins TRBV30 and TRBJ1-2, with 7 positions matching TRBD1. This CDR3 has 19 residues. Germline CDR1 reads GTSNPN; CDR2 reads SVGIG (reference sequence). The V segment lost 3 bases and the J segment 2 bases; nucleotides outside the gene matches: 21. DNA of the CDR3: TGTGCCTGGAGAGGAGACCTTAGACAGGGAAGTAGGGCGAACTATGGCTACACCTTC. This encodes CAWRGDLRQGSRANYGYTF.

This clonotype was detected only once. The DNA of the CDR3 is TGTGCCAGCAGCGTAGCTACGTATGGGGGCTACACCTTC. It encodes CASSVATYGGYTF. This chain connects TRBV9 to TRBJ1-2, with D hard to call. CDR3 length: 13 amino acids. V shed 0 bases and J shed 8 bases, with 11 bases lying between them. Per germline, CDR1 SGDLS and CDR2 YYNGEE.

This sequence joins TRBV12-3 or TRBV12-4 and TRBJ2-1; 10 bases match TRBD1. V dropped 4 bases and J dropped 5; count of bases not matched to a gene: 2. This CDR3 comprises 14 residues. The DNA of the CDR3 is TGTGCCAGCAGTTGGGACAGGGGAAACAATGAGCAGTTCTTC. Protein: CASSWDRGNNEQFF.

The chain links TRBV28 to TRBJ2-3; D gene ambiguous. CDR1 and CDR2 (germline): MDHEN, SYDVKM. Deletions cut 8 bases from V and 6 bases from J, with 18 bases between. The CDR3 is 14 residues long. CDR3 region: CASASGPARDTQYF. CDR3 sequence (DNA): TGTGCCAGCGCCTCCGGGCCGGCGAGGGATACGCAGTATTTT.

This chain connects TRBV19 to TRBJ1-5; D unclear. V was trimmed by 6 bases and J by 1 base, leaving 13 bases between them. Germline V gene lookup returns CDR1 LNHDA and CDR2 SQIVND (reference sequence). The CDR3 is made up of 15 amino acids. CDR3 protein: CASRVRRASNQPQHF. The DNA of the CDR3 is TGTGCCAGTAGGGTAAGGCGGGCCAGCAATCAGCCCCAGCATTTT.

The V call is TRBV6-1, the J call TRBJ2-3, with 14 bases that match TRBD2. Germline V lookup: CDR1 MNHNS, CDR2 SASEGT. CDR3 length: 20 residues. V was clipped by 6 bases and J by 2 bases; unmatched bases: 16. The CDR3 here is CASRKGLAGGHGGLTDTQYF. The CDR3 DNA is TGTGCCAGCAGGAAAGGACTAGCGGGAGGACACGGGGGACTCACAGATACGCAGTATTTT.